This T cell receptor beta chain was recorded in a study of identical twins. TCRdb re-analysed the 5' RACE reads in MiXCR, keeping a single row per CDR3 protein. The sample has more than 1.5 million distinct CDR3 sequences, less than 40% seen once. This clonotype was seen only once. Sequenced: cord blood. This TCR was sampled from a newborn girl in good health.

CDR3 nucleotide sequence: TGTGCCAGTAGTACACGACAGGGGAATACCTCTTACGAGCAGTTCTTC. Protein sequence: CASSTRQGNTSYEQFF. J is TRBJ2-1 and V is TRBV19; TRBD1 agrees at 8 bases. The germline V gene encodes CDR1 LNHDA and CDR2 SQIVND (reference sequence). This CDR3 has 16 residues. The V and J ends lost 4 bases and 10 bases, in that order; junction bases with no gene match: 15.